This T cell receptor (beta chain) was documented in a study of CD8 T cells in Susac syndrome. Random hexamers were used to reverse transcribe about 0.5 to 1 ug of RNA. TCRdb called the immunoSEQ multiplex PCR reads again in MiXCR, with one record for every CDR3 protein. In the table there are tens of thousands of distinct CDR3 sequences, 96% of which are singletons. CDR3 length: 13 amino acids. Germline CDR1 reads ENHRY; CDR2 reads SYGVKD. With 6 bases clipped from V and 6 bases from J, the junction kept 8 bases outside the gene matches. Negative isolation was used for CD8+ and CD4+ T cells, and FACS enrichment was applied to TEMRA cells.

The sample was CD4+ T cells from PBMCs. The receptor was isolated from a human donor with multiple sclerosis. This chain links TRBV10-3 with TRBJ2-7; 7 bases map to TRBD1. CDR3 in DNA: TGTGCCATCAGAGAGACAGGGTGGGGCGAGCAGTACTTC. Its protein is CAIRETGWGEQYF.